The text below deals with one TCR beta chain. The data stem from a study of low-dose radiotherapy and immunotherapy resistance in tumors. First-strand cDNA used TRAV- and TRBV-specific primers, covering alpha and beta chains. TCRs were amplified for roughly 20 PCR cycles with a constant-region primer and V-primer adapter. TCRdb processed the reads anew with MiXCR; each CDR3 protein has one entry. This sample has thousands of distinct CDR3 sequences, with roughly 61% found just once. V lost 6 bases, J lost 3 bases, and 9 bases lay in between. Looked up from germline, CDR1 is MNHEY and CDR2 is SVGEGT. The CDR3 is 13 amino acids.

This chain uses TRBV6-2 or TRBV6-3 with TRBJ2-1; a possible D gene is TRBD1 (6 bases). The TCR comes from a human donor with advanced metastatic prostate, ovarian, gallbladder or colorectal cancer (not recorded which). This table probably holds off-target reads from a library built for another chain. The CDR3 protein is CASRRTDYNEQFF. In DNA form, the CDR3 reads TGTGCCAGCAGGAGGACAGACTACAATGAGCAGTTCTTC.